The 10 T cell receptor beta chains below all came from one sample that was sequenced in a study of blood T cell repertoires in COVID-19. Here immunoSEQ multiplex PCR was the method, and the copy in TCRdb shows in-frame clones only, minus some. The data show 98,000 or so clones, with just over 85% seen just once and 10% to 15% held by the top ten. The sequencing input was peripheral blood. These receptors all stem from a woman aged 55-75 years in a cohort sampled during active or convalescent COVID-19.

The rearrangement uses TRBV6-5 and TRBJ2-3; D not resolved. CDR1 and CDR2 (germline): MNHEY, SVGAGI. V lost 7 bases and J 5 bases, leaving 7 bases between the germline ends. The CDR3 consists of 11 residues. The DNA of the CDR3 is TGTGCCAGCACAGGCGAAGATACGCAGTATTTT. It translates to CASTGEDTQYF.

The chain couples TRBV19 to TRBJ2-1; 8 bases line up with TRBD1. V lost 5 bases and J lost 3; bases outside the gene matches: 9. Germline values: CDR1 LNHDA, CDR2 SQIVND (reference sequence). The CDR3 has 16 residues. DNA for the CDR3: TGTGCCAGTAGTGCGCCTCAGGGGGCTGTCTACAATGAGCAGTTCTTC. Its protein product is CASSAPQGAVYNEQFF. Full variable domain (remainder filled in from reference TRBV19 and TRBJ2-1): DGGITQSPKYLFRKEGQNVTLSCEQNLNHDAMYWYRQDPGQGLRLIYYSQIVNDFQKGDIAEGYSVSREKKESFPLTVTSAQKNPTAFYLCASSAPQGAVYNEQFFGPGTRLTVL.

This clone occurred once. The chain links TRBV7-3 to TRBJ1-1; D is undetermined. V gave up 2 bases and J gave up 7 bases, with 14 bases separating them. The CDR3 contains 14 residues. The germline V gene encodes CDR1 SGHTA and CDR2 FQGTGA. The CDR3 DNA reads TGTGCCAGCAGCTTATTCCCGGAGGGCCGTGAAGCTTTCTTT. Its translation is CASSLFPEGREAFF.

This clone was recorded only once. J is TRBJ1-1 and V is TRBV10-1, with D tentatively TRBD1 (6 bases). CDR3 length: 13 amino acids. Trimming removed 2 bases at V and 13 bases at J, with 17 bases between. Germline V gives CDR1 WNHNN, CDR2 SYGVQD (reference sequence). CDR3: CASSEGGHVGYFF. The CDR3 coding sequence is TGCGCCAGCAGTGAGGGGGGACACGTTGGATATTTCTTT.

V gene TRBV6-5 combines with J gene TRBJ2-3; tentative D call: TRBD2 (5 bases). The CDR3 contains 14 residues. The V end lost 6 bases, the J end lost 2 bases, and 12 bases lay between the germline ends. The germline CDR1 and CDR2 sequences are MNHEY and SVGAGI. CDR3 protein: CASSPGGHTDTQYF. As DNA, the CDR3 is TGTGCCAGCAGCCCGGGCGGGCACACAGATACGCAGTATTTT.

CDR3 region: CASSIGPTSGRADTQYF. The CDR3 coding sequence is TGTGCCAGTAGTATAGGGCCGACTAGCGGGAGGGCAGATACGCAGTATTTT. The chain carries TRBV19 and TRBJ2-3; 14 bases align to TRBD2. The V segment lost 1 base and the J segment 4 bases; nucleotides outside the gene matches: 4. CDR3 size: 17 residues. Germline lookup yields CDR1 LNHDA and CDR2 SQIVND (reference sequence).

The chain has TRBV25-1 and TRBJ1-1, with TRBD1 as a possible D gene (5 bases). Germline CDR1 is MGHDK and CDR2 is SYGVNS. V was cut by 3 bases and J by 0 bases, with 8 bases left in between. The CDR3 covers 14 residues. The CDR3 DNA reads TGTGCCAGCAGTGAGACAGAAATGAACACTGAAGCTTTCTTT. This encodes CASSETEMNTEAFF.

The CDR3 spells CASRAIGTGPSGANVLTF. The CDR3 DNA follows: TGTGCCAGCAGGGCTATCGGGACAGGGCCCTCTGGGGCCAACGTCCTGACTTTC. This chain uses TRBV28 with TRBJ2-6; TRBD1 matches at 9 bases. Germline CDR1 and CDR2: MDHEN and SYDVKM. This CDR3 comprises 18 residues. The V segment lost 6 bases and the J segment 0 bases; nucleotides outside the gene matches: 9.

The chain recombines TRBV5-5 with TRBJ2-3, with 9 bases matching TRBD2. This CDR3 contains 17 residues. The J segment lost 5 bases and the V segment lost 4 bases, leaving 14 bases of the junction unmatched. Germline CDR1 reads SGHKS; CDR2 reads YYEKEE (reference sequence). For the CDR3, the DNA is TGTGCCAGCAGCCGATCCCCGAGGGCGGGAGGGGGAGATACGCAGTATTTT. This encodes CASSRSPRAGGGDTQYF.

The V call is TRBV29-1, the J call TRBJ2-7, with 9 nucleotides matching TRBD1. Trimming took 7 bases from V and 5 from J; bases not matched to a gene: 12. CDR1 SQVTM and CDR2 ANQGSEA come from the germline V gene. The CDR3 extends over 14 amino acids. The CDR3 DNA follows: TGCAGCGCCGCACCCGGGACAGGGCTCCACGAGCAGTACTTC. Its translation: CSAAPGTGLHEQYF.